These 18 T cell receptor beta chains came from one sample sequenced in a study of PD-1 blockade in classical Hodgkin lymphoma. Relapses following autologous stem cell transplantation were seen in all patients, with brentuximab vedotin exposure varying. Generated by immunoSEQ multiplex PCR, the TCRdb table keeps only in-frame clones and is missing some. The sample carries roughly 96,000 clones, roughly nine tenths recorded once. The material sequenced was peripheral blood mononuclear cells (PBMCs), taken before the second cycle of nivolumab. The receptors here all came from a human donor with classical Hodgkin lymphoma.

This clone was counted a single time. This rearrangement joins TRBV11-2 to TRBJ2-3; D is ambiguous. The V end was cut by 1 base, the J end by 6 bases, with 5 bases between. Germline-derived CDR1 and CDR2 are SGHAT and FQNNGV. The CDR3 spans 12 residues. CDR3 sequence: CASSLGRDTQYF. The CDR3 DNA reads TGTGCCAGCAGCTTAGGACGGGATACGCAGTATTTT.

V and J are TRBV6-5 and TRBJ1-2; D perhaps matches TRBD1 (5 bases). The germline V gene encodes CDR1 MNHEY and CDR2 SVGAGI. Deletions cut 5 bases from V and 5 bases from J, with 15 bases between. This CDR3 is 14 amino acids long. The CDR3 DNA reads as TGTGCCAGCAGTCCAGGTTCAGGGTATTATGGCTACACCTTC. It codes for CASSPGSGYYGYTF.

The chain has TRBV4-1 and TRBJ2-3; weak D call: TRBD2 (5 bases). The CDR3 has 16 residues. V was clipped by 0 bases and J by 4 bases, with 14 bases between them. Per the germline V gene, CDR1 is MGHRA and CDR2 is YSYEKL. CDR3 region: CASSQDGIPPPDTQYF. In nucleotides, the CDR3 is TGCGCCAGCAGCCAAGACGGGATCCCGCCCCCAGATACGCAGTATTTT.

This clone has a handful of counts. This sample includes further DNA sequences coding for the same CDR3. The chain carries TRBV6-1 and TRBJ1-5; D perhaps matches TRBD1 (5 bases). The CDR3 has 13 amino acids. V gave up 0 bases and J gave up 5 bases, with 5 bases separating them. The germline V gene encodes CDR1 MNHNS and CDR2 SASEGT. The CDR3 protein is CASSEAGDQPQHF. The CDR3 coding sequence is TGTGCCAGCAGTGAAGCAGGGGATCAGCCCCAGCATTTT.

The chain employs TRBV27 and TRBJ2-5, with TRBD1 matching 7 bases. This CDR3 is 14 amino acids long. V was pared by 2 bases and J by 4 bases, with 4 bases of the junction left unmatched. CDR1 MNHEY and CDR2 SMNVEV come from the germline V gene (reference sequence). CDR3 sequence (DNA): TGTGCCAGCAGTTTACAAGAGGGGGCAGAGACCCAGTACTTC. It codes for CASSLQEGAETQYF.

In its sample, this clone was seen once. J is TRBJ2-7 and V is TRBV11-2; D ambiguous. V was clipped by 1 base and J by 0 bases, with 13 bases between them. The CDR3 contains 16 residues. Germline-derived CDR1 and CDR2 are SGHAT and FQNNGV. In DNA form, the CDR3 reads TGTGCCAGCAGCTTAGTCCGATTGGGCGGCTCCTACGAGCAGTACTTC. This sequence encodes CASSLVRLGGSYEQYF.

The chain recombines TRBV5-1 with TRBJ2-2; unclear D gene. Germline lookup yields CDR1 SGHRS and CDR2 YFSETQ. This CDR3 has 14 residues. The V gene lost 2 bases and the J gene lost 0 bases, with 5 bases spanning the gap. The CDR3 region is CASSLTPNTGELFF. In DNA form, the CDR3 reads TGCGCCAGCAGCTTAACTCCGAACACCGGGGAGCTGTTTTTT.

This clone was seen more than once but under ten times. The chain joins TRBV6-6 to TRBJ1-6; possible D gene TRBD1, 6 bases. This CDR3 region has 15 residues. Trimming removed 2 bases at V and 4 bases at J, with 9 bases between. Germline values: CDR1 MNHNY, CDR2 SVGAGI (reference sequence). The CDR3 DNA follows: TGTGCCAGCAGTTACCTACAGGGTTATAATTCACCCCTCCACTTT. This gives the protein CASSYLQGYNSPLHF.

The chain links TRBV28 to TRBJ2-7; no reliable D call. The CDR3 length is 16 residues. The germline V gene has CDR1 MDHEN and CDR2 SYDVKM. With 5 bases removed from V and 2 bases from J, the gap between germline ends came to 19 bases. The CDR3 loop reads CASSPQVYYHTYEQYF. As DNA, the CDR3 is TGTGCCAGCAGTCCCCAAGTATATTACCATACCTACGAGCAGTACTTC.

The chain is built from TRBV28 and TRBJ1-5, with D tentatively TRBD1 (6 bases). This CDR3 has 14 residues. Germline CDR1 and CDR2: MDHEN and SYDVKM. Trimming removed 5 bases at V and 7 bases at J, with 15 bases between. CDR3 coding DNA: TGTGCCAGCAGTCCTACAGGGATCACACAGCCCCAGCATTTT. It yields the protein CASSPTGITQPQHF. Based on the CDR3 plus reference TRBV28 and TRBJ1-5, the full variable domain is DVKVTQSSRYLVKRTGEKVFLECVQDMDHENMFWYRQDPGLGLRLIYFSYDVKMKEKGDIPEGYSVSREKKERFSLILESASTNQTSMYLCASSPTGITQPQHFGDGTRLSIL.

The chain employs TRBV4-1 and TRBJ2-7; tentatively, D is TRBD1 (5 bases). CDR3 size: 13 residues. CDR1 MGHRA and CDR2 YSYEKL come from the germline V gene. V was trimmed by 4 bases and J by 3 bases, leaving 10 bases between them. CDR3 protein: CASSPQGDYEQYF. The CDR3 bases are TGCGCCAGCAGCCCCCAGGGCGACTACGAGCAGTACTTC.

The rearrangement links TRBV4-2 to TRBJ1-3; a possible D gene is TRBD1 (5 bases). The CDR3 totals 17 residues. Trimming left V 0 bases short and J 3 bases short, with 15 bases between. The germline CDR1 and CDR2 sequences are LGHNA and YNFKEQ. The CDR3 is CASSQDGIGENGNTIYF. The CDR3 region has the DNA TGTGCCAGCAGCCAAGACGGTATAGGGGAGAATGGAAACACCATATATTTT.

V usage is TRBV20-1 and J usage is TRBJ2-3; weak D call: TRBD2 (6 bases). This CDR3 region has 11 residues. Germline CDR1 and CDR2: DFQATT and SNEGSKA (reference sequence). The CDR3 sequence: CSHTSYDTQYF. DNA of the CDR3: TGCAGCCACACTAGCTACGATACGCAGTATTTT.

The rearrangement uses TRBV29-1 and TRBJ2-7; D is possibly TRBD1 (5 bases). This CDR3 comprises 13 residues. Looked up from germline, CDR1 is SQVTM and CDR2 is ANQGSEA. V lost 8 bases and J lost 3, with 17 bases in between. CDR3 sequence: CSTLSLTDYEQYF. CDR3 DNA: TGCAGCACCTTGAGCCTGACAGACTACGAGCAGTACTTC.

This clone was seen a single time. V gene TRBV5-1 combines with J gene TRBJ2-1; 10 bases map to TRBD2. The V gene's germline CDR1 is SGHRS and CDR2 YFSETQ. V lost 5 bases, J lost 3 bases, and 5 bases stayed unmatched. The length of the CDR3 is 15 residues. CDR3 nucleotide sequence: TGCGCCAGCAGATATGGGACTAGCGACTACAATGAGCAGTTCTTC. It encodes CASRYGTSDYNEQFF.

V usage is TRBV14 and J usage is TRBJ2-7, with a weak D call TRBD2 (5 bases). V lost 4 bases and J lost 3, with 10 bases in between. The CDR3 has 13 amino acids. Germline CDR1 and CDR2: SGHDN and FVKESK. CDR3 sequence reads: CASSLPGSYEQYF. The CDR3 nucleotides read TGTGCCAGCAGCCTGCCGGGGAGCTACGAGCAGTACTTC.

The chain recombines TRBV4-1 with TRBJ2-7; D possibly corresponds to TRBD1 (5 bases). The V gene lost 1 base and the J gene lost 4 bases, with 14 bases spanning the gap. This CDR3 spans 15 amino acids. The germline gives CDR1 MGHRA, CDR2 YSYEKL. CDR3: CASSQVSQGKYEQYF. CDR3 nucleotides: TGCGCCAGCAGCCAAGTCAGCCAGGGCAAGTACGAGCAGTACTTC.

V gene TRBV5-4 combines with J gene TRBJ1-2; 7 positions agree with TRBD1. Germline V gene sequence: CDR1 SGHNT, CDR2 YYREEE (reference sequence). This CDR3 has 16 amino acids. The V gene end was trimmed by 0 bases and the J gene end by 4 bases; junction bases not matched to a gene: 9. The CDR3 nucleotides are TGTGCCAGCAGCTTGGGTCTTGACAGGGCCGCCTATGGCTACACCTTC. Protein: CASSLGLDRAAYGYTF.